This passage covers 5 T cell receptor beta chains from one sample sequenced in a study of cytomegalovirus exposure and HLA in healthy donors. The PCR made use of 60 Vbeta and 13 Jbeta primers. The assay was immunoSEQ multiplex PCR, and TCRdb's table has in-frame clones only and misses some. Here the sample spans fewer than 200,000 clones, 80% being singletons. Material: PBMCs. The receptors here all came from a woman in her forties or fifties in good health and CMV-seropositive.

The V call is TRBV6-5, the J call TRBJ1-6; 9 bases line up with TRBD1. The CDR3 has 14 amino acids. The J segment lost 7 bases and the V segment lost 6 bases, leaving 4 bases of the junction unmatched. CDR1 and CDR2 from the germline V gene are MNHEY and SVGAGI. CDR3 loop: CASSSGTGNSPLHF. The CDR3 coding sequence is TGTGCCAGCAGCTCCGGGACAGGGAATTCACCCCTCCACTTT.

The chain combines TRBV19 with TRBJ2-7, with TRBD1 identical over 7 bases. Germline V gives CDR1 LNHDA, CDR2 SQIVND (reference sequence). The V and J ends lost 5 bases and 2 bases, in that order; junction bases with no gene match: 9. The CDR3 extends over 15 amino acids. In DNA form, the CDR3 reads TGTGCCAGTAGTCCCGGAACAGGGGCTACCTACGAGCAGTACTTC. Amino acids: CASSPGTGATYEQYF.

The chain combines TRBV7-2 with TRBJ2-3, with 12 bases fitting TRBD2. The CDR3 has 16 residues. The ends lost 1 base at V and 4 bases at J; junction bases unmatched: 3. CDR1 and CDR2 from the germline V gene are SGHTA and FQGNSA. CDR3 DNA sequence: TGTGCCAGCAGCTTAGAGCTAGCGGGAGGGCCAGATACGCAGTATTTT. Translated, it gives CASSLELAGGPDTQYF.

The chain joins TRBV7-9 to TRBJ1-1, with D uncertain. This CDR3 comprises 9 residues. Trimming took off 8 bases at V and 8 bases at J, with 6 bases between the two ends. Germline V gives CDR1 SEHNR, CDR2 FQNEAQ (reference sequence). In DNA, the CDR3 is TGTGCCAGCCAGCGAGAAGCTTTCTTT. It yields the protein CASQREAFF.

This rearrangement joins TRBV5-4 to TRBJ1-2; no firm D call. V gave up 0 bases and J gave up 7 bases, with 10 bases separating them. Germline loops: CDR1 SGHNT, CDR2 YYREEE (reference sequence). The CDR3 is made up of 13 amino acids. The CDR3 sequence is CASSLAGKAGYTF. The CDR3 DNA reads TGTGCCAGCAGCTTGGCGGGGAAGGCTGGCTACACCTTC.